This T cell receptor beta chain appears in the sequencing data of a study of blood T cell repertoires in COVID-19. At the level of the study: COVID-19 samples from acute and convalescent phases originated in the United States, Italy and Spain.

Germline assignment: CDR1 SEHNR and CDR2 FQNEAQ (reference sequence). V lost 3 bases, J lost 5 bases, and 7 bases stayed unmatched. CDR3 length: 15 residues. This clone was picked up a small number of times. Per the original data handling: Amplification of reference gene primers provided the estimated nucleated cell counts. The protocol was immunoSEQ multiplex PCR, while the TCRdb copy is restricted to in-frame clones and leaves out a portion. V and J calls and clone size follow that table, whereas D and trimming were derived from the DNA. Altogether approximately 180,000 clones are present, approximately 92% being singletons, with the ten largest covering 0.5% to 0.6%.

The sequencing input was peripheral blood. The receptor was isolated from a man aged 50 or older with acute or convalescent COVID-19. This rearrangement joins TRBV7-9 to TRBJ2-3; 8 bases align to TRBD1. Here the CDR3 reads CASSFPGGLGDTQYF. The CDR3 bases are TGTGCCAGCAGCTTCCCAGGGGGCTTGGGAGATACGCAGTATTTT.